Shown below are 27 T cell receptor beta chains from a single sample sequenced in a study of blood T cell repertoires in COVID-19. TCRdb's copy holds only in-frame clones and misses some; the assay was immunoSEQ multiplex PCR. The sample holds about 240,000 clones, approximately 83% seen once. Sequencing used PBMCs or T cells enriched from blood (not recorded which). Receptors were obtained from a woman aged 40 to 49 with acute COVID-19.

The CDR3 sequence: CASHPGQGYEQYF. CDR3 DNA sequence: TGTGCCAGTCACCCGGGACAAGGCTACGAGCAGTACTTC. The rearrangement joins TRBV19 to TRBJ2-7; D might be TRBD1 (6 bases). Trimming cost V 8 bases and J 3 bases, with 14 bases left between them. This CDR3 has 13 amino acids. CDR1 is LNHDA, CDR2 SQIVND, per germline (reference sequence).

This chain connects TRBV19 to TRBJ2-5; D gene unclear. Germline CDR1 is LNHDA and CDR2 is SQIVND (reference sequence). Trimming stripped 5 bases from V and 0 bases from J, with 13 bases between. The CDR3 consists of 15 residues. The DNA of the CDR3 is TGTGCCAGTAGTTCGTCAGGCGTCAACCAAGAGACCCAGTACTTC. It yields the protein CASSSSGVNQETQYF. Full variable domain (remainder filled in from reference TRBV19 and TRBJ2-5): DGGITQSPKYLFRKEGQNVTLSCEQNLNHDAMYWYRQDPGQGLRLIYYSQIVNDFQKGDIAEGYSVSREKKESFPLTVTSAQKNPTAFYLCASSSSGVNQETQYFGPGTRLLVL.

CDR3 bases: TGTGCCAGTAGTACCGCGGGCGGGAGCTCCTACAATGAGCAGTTCTTC. Translating it yields CASSTAGGSSYNEQFF. This sequence joins TRBV19 and TRBJ2-1; 7 bases map to TRBD2. This CDR3 region has 16 residues. CDR1 is LNHDA, CDR2 SQIVND, per germline (reference sequence). Losses at the gene ends were 4 bases for V and 0 bases for J; bases not matched to a gene: 6.

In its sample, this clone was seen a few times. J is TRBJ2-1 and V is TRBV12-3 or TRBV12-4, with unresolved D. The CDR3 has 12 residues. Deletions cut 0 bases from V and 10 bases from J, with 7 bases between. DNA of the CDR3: TGTGCCAGCAGTTTAGCGCTTGGCGAGCAGTTCTTC. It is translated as CASSLALGEQFF.

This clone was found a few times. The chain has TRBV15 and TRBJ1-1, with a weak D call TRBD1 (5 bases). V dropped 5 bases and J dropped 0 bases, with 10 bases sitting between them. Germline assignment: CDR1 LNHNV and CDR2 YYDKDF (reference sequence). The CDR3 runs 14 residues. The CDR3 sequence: CATSPRGMNTEAFF. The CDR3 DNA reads TGTGCCACCAGCCCAAGGGGAATGAACACTGAAGCTTTCTTT.

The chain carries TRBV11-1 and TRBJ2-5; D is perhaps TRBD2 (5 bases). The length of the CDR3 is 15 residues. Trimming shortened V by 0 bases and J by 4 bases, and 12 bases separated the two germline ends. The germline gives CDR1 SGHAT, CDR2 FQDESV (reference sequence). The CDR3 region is CASSLAGERIETQYF. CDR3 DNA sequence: TGTGCCAGCAGCTTAGCGGGAGAGAGGATAGAGACCCAGTACTTC.

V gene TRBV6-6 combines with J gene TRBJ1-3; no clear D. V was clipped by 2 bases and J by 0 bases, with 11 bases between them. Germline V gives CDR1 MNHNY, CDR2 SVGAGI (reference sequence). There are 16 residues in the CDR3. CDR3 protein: CASSYGLESSGNTIYF. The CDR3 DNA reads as TGTGCCAGCAGTTACGGGCTGGAAAGCTCTGGAAACACCATATATTTT.

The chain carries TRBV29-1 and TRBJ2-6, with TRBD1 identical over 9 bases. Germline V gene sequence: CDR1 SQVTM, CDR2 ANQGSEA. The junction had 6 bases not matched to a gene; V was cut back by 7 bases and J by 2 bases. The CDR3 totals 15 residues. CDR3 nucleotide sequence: TGCAGCGCCGGGACAGGGTCCACTGGGGCCAACGTCCTGACTTTC. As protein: CSAGTGSTGANVLTF.

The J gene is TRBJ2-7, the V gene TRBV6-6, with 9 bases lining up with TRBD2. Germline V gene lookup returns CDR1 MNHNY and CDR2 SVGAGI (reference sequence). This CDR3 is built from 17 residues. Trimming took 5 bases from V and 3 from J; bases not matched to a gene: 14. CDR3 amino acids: CASSPQPSGTQIYEQYF. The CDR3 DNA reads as TGTGCCAGCAGTCCCCAGCCTAGCGGGACACAAATCTACGAGCAGTACTTC.

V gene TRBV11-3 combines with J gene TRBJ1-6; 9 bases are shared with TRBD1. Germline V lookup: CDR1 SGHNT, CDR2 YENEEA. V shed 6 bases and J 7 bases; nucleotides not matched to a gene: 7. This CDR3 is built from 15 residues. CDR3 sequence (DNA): TGTGCCAGCAGAACCGGGACAGGGAAAAATTCACCCCTCCACTTT. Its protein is CASRTGTGKNSPLHF.

CDR3 nucleotides: TGTGCCAGCAGCTTGACTAGCGGGAGTGCAGATACGCAGTATTTT. As protein: CASSLTSGSADTQYF. This chain links TRBV7-9 with TRBJ2-3; 12 positions match TRBD2. Germline CDR1 reads SEHNR; CDR2 reads FQNEAQ (reference sequence). The length of the CDR3 is 15 residues. J gave up 4 bases and V 3 bases, and 2 bases lay outside the gene matches.

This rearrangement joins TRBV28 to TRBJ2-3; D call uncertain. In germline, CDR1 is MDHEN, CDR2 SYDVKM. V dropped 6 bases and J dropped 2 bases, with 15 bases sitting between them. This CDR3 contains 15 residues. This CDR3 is CASSYFSDNTDTQYF. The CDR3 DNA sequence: TGTGCCAGCAGCTACTTTTCCGATAACACAGATACGCAGTATTTT.

The CDR3 region has the DNA TGTGCCAGTAGGTCCAGGGGGGTGGGCAATCAGCCCCAGCATTTT. This codes for CASRSRGVGNQPQHF. This chain links TRBV19 with TRBJ1-5, with 7 bases identical to TRBD1. The CDR3 length is 15 residues. Germline lookup yields CDR1 LNHDA and CDR2 SQIVND (reference sequence). V trimming: 6 bases; J trimming: 2 bases; junction bases outside the gene matches: 7. Based on the CDR3 plus reference TRBV19 and TRBJ1-5, the full variable domain is DGGITQSPKYLFRKEGQNVTLSCEQNLNHDAMYWYRQDPGQGLRLIYYSQIVNDFQKGDIAEGYSVSREKKESFPLTVTSAQKNPTAFYLCASRSRGVGNQPQHFGDGTRLSIL.

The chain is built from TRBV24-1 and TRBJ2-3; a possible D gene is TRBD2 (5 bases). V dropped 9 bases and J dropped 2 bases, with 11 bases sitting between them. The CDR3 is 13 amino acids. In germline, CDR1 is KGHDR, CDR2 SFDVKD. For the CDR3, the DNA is TGTGCCACCCGGGATATAATCACAGATACGCAGTATTTT. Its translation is CATRDIITDTQYF.

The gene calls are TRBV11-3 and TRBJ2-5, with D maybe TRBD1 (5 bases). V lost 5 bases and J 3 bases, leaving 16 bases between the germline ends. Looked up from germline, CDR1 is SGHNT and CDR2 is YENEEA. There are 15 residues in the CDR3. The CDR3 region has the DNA TGTGCCAGCAGCCAATCTGCTCCAGGGAAAGAGACCCAGTACTTC. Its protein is CASSQSAPGKETQYF.

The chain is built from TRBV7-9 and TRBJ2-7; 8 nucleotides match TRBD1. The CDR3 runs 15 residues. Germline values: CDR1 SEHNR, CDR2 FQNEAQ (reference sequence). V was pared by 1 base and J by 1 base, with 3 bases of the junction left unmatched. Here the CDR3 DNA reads TGTGCCAGCAGCTTAGGCACAGGGGGTTCCTACGAGCAGTACTTC. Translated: CASSLGTGGSYEQYF.

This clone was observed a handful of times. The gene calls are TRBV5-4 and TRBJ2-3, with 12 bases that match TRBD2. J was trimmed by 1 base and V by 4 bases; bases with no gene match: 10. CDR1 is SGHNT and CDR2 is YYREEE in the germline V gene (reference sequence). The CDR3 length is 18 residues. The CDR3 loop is CASSPRLAGAGGTDTQYF. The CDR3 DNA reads TGTGCCAGCAGCCCGAGACTAGCGGGAGCGGGGGGCACAGATACGCAGTATTTT.

The CDR3 spells CASSSGLYDEQYF. The CDR3 region has the DNA TGCGCCAGCAGCTCGGGACTTTACGACGAGCAGTACTTC. V and J are TRBV5-1 and TRBJ2-7, with D possibly TRBD2 on 6 matching bases. V lost 3 bases to trimming and J lost 5 bases, with 12 bases between them. The CDR3 has 13 residues. The germline CDR1 and CDR2 sequences are SGHRS and YFSETQ.

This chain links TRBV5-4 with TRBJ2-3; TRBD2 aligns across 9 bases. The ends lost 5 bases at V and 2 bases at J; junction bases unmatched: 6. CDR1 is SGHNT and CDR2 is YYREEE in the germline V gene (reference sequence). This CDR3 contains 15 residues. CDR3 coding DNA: TGTGCCAGCAGACAAAGCGGGAGGCCCACAGATACGCAGTATTTT. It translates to CASRQSGRPTDTQYF.

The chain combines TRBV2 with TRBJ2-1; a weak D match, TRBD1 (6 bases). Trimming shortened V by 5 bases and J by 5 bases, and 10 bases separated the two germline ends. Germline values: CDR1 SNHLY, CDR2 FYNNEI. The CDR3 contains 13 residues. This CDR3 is CASSTGINNEQFF. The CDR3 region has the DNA TGTGCCAGCAGTACAGGGATCAACAATGAGCAGTTCTTC. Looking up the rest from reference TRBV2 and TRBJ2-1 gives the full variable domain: EPEVTQTPSHQVTQMGQEVILRCVPISNHLYFYWYRQILGQKVEFLVSFYNNEISEKSEIFDDQFSVERPDGSNFTLKIRSTKLEDSAMYFCASSTGINNEQFFGPGTRLTVL.

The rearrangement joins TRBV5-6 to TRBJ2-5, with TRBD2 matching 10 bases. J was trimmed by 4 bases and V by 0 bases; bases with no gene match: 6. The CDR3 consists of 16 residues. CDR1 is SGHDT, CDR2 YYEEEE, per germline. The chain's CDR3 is CASSLEAGGPVETQYF. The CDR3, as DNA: TGTGCCAGCAGCTTGGAAGCGGGAGGGCCGGTAGAGACCCAGTACTTC. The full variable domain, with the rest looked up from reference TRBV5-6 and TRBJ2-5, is DAGVTQSPTHLIKTRGQQVTLRCSPKSGHDTVSWYQQALGQGPQFIFQYYEEEERQRGNFPDRFSGHQFPNYSSELNVNALLLGDSALYLCASSLEAGGPVETQYFGPGTRLLVL.

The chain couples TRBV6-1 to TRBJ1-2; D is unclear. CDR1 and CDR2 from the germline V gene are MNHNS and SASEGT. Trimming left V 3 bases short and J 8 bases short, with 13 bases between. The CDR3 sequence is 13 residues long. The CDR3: CASSESQARGYTF. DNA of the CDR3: TGTGCCAGCAGTGAGAGTCAGGCAAGGGGCTACACCTTC.

The CDR3 region has the DNA TGTGCCAGCAGTTTATCACGCGCCCTTGACAGCTCCTATAATTCACCCCTCCACTTT. This sequence encodes CASSLSRALDSSYNSPLHF. The V gene is TRBV27, the J gene TRBJ1-6, with D perhaps TRBD1 (5 bases). The CDR3 length is 19 residues. Germline V gives CDR1 MNHEY, CDR2 SMNVEV (reference sequence). Trimming left V 0 bases short and J 0 bases short, with 15 bases between.

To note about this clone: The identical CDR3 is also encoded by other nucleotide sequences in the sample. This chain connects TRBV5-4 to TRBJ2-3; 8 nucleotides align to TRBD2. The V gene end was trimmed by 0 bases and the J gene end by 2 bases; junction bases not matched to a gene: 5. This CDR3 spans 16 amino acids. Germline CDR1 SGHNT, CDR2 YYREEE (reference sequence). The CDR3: CASSLVAGGDTDTQYF. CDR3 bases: TGTGCCAGCAGCTTGGTTGCCGGGGGGGACACAGATACGCAGTATTTT.

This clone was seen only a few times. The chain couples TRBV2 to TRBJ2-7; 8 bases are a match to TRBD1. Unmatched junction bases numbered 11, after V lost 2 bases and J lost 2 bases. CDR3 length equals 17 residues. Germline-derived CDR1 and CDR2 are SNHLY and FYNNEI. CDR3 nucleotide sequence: TGTGCCAGCAGTGAAACTTCCGTGGGGACAGGAACCTACGAGCAGTACTTC. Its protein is CASSETSVGTGTYEQYF.

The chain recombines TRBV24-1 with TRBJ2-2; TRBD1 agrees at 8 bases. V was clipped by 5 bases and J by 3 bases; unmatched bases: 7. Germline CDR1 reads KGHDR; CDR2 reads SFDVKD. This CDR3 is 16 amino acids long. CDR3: CATSADRAVDTGELFF. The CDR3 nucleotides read TGTGCCACCAGTGCGGACAGGGCGGTAGACACCGGGGAGCTGTTTTTT.

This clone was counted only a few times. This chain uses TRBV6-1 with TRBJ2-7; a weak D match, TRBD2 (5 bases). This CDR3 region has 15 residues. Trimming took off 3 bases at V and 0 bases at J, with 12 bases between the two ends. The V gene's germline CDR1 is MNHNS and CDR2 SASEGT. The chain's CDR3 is CASSDDEGSSYEQYF. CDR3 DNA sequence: TGTGCCAGCAGTGATGATGAGGGAAGCTCCTACGAGCAGTACTTC.